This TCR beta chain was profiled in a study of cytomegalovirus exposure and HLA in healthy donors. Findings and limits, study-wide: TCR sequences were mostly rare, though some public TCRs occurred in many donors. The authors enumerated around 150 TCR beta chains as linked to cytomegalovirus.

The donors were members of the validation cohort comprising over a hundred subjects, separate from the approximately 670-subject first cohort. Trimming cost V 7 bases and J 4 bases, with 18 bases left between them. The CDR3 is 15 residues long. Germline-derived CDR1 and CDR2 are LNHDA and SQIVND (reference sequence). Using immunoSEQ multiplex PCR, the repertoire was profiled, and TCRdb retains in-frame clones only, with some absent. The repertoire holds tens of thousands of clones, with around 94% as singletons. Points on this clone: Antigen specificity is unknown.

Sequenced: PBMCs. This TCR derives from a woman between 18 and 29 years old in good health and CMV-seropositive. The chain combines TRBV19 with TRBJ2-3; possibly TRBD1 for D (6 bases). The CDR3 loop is CASKGWGRGADTQYF. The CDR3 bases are TGTGCCAGTAAGGGTTGGGGCAGGGGCGCAGATACGCAGTATTTT.